A single sample gave rise to the 12 T cell receptor delta chains below, sequenced in a study of γδ T cells in repeated Plasmodium falciparum infection. Vgamma9/Vdelta2+ and Vdelta2-negative gammadelta T cells were flow-sorted from PBMC for bulk sequencing. TCRdb re-processed the multiplex PCR reads using CATT. The table lists around 52,000 delta-chain clones, approximately 1.7% of them singletons. The sample was gamma-delta T cells from blood. These receptors came from a pool of human donors (malaria-infected and uninfected, not separated).

This clone showed up just a few times. The TCRdb record carries a much larger clone's protein, which differs from this DNA's translation at residue 4; a read error is the likely cause, and the protein listed here is the DNA translation. CDR3 DNA sequence: TGTGCCTGTGGCGTCCGACGGGTCCCCGAACTCATCTTT. Protein: CACGVRRVPELIF. The chain combines TRDV2 with TRDJ1; D not resolved. The J gene is not listed in TCRdb, so it was assigned here from a DNA match to germline. This CDR3 has 13 amino acids. CDR1 and CDR2 (germline): GEAIGNYY, EKD. V was trimmed by 5 bases and J by 9 bases, leaving 18 bases between them.

Points on this clone: The mismatch at residue 17 between this DNA's translation and the TCRdb protein of a much larger clone likely reflects a read error; the protein shown is translated from the DNA. V and J are TRAV38-2/DV8 and TRDJ1; 10 nucleotides align to TRDD3. Here the J gene was assigned by germline matching of the DNA, as TCRdb has none. In germline, CDR1 is TSESDYY, CDR2 QEAYKQQN. This CDR3 has 24 amino acids. Trimming cost V 5 bases and J 0 bases; bases outside gene matches: 31. CDR3 sequence reads: CAYRSPEVPMHWGIEGGDTDKLIF. In nucleotides, the CDR3 is TGTGCTTATAGAAGCCCGGAGGTTCCTATGCACTGGGGGATTGAGGGTGGGGACACCGATAAACTCATCTTT.

In its sample, this clone ranks as medium-sized. Distinct nucleotide sequences in the sample also encode this CDR3. The V call is TRDV2, the J call TRDJ1; unclear D gene. This CDR3 is built from 17 residues. In germline, CDR1 is GEAIGNYY, CDR2 EKD. With 0 bases removed from V and 0 bases from J, the gap between germline ends came to 16 bases. The CDR3 bases are TGTGCCTGTGACACCGTAGGACAGCCAGACCACACCGATAAACTCATCTTT. This gives the protein CACDTVGQPDHTDKLIF.

On this clone itself: The protein TCRdb gives is from a much larger clone and does not agree with this DNA's translation at residue 20, likely a read error; the protein shown here comes from the DNA. CDR3 sequence (DNA): TGTGCTCTTGGGGGCGGTCCTACGGGGCGGTGTCCACCTAACTACACCGATAAACTCACCTTT. Protein product: CALGGGPTGRCPPNYTDKLTF. V gene assignment gives TRDV1, but the J gene was left uncalled; the table gives TRDD3 as D, unverified against the DNA. The CDR3 runs 21 residues. Germline values: CDR1 TSWWSYY, CDR2 QGS.

This clone was counted a few times. A far larger clone is one base from this, pointing to a likely read error. Other DNA sequences within the sample encode an identical CDR3. This chain joins TRDV1 and TRDJ1; 12 bases align to TRDD3. TCRdb records no J gene; here it was assigned by comparing the DNA to germline. With V trimmed by 6 bases and J by 10 bases, 27 bases remained unmatched. The CDR3 extends over 20 amino acids. The V gene's germline CDR1 is TSWWSYY and CDR2 QGS. As DNA, the CDR3 is TGTGCTCTTGGCCCTATCCCTTCCTCACTACTGGGGGATACTTCGGCACCACTCATCTTT. Translated: CALGPIPSSLLGDTSAPLIF.

Ten or more counts support this clone. Translating this DNA gives a protein that differs at residue 4 from the TCRdb one, which belongs to a much larger clone; a read error is likely, and the protein shown is this translation. This chain joins TRAV14/DV4 and TRDJ1; D ambiguous. The CDR3 is 13 amino acids. The germline gives CDR1 TSDPSYG, CDR2 QGSYDQQN (reference sequence). Trimming stripped 10 bases from V and 3 bases from J, with 15 bases between. DNA of the CDR3: TGTGCAACCCCTATCCGGGTAGCCGATAAACTCATCTTT. Residues: CATPIRVADKLIF.

This clone was picked up many times. A read error may produce the germline difference seen at one junction end. Other DNA sequences from this sample encode an identical CDR3 as well. In nucleotides, the CDR3 is TGTGCTCTTGGGGAAGACTTGAAGGGCTGGGGGATCTATCCCACCGGTAAACTCATCTTT. Its translation: CALGEDLKGWGIYPTGKLIF. The rearrangement links TRDV1 to TRDJ1, with TRDD3 identical over 9 bases. This CDR3 region has 20 residues. Germline lookup yields CDR1 TSWWSYY and CDR2 QGS.

A remark on this clone: The protein TCRdb lists belongs to a much larger clone and differs from this DNA's translation at residue 5, which points to a read error; the protein shown is made from the DNA. This chain joins TRDV3 and TRDJ1; tentatively, D is TRDD3 (5 bases). Here the J gene came from matching the DNA to germline, since TCRdb omits it. This CDR3 spans 13 amino acids. Trimming took off 3 bases at V and 7 bases at J, with 18 bases between the two ends. Germline V gene data show CDR1 as TVYSNPD and CDR2 as GDNSRS (reference sequence). The CDR3 sequence: CAFVLWESGKLIF. The CDR3 DNA reads TGTGCCTTCGTACTCTGGGAATCGGGTAAACTCATCTTT.

A few counts support this clone. This DNA's translation differs at residue 17 from TCRdb's protein, which comes from a much larger clone; a read error is likely, and the protein shown is translated from the DNA. The rearrangement joins TRDV1 to TRDJ1; 12 bases are shared with TRDD3. The CDR3 extends over 18 amino acids. Germline CDR1 TSWWSYY, CDR2 QGS. The DNA of the CDR3 is TGTGCTCTTGGGGAAATGCAGGAACTACTGGGGGATACCCTTAAACTCACCTTT. Translated, it gives CALGEMQELLGDTLKLTF.

In regard to this clone: TCRdb attributes to this sequence the protein of a much larger clone, which differs from the DNA translation at residue 19; a read error is likely, and the protein displayed is translated from the DNA. The chain recombines TRDV1 with TRDJ1, with 9 bases matching TRDD3. No J segment appears in TCRdb, so it was assigned here by matching the sequence to germline. There are 28 residues in the CDR3. The trim removed 0 bases at V and 0 bases at J, leaving 38 bases unmatched. Germline V gene data show CDR1 as TSWWSYY and CDR2 as QGS. The CDR3 protein is CALGELLRKGLPMGEYWGTRLYTDKLIF. As DNA, the CDR3 is TGTGCTCTTGGGGAACTTCTGCGTAAAGGCCTTCCAATGGGGGAATACTGGGGGACCCGTCTGTACACCGATAAACTCATCTTT.

This clone has a handful of counts. The protein held in TCRdb is that of a much larger clone and does not match this DNA's translation at residue 16, likely because of a read error; the protein shown is translated from the DNA. This chain uses TRDV1 with TRDJ1; TRDD3 might be the D (9 bases). CDR1 is TSWWSYY and CDR2 is QGS in the germline V gene. The germline V and J ends were trimmed by 5 bases and 0 bases, with 37 bases remaining between them. The CDR3 covers 23 residues. CDR3: CALGKPSSYRGYATLEYTDKLIF. As DNA, the CDR3 is TGTGCTCTTGGGAAACCCTCTTCCTACAGGGGATACGCCACACTCGAGTACACCGATAAACTCATCTTT.

Comments on this clone: This DNA's translation differs at residues 7 and 13 from TCRdb's protein, which comes from a much larger clone; a read error is likely, and the protein shown is translated from the DNA. This sequence joins TRDV2 and TRDJ1; the match to TRDD3 covers 11 bases. The germline CDR1 and CDR2 sequences are GEAIGNYY and EKD. The V gene end was trimmed by 0 bases and the J gene end by 0 bases; junction bases not matched to a gene: 23. This CDR3 is 23 amino acids long. The CDR3 bases are TGTGCCTGTGACACCGAGTCCTCCAAACTGGGGGATATGCGCCAAACGTACACCGATAAACTCATCTTT. It yields the protein CACDTESSKLGDMRQTYTDKLIF.